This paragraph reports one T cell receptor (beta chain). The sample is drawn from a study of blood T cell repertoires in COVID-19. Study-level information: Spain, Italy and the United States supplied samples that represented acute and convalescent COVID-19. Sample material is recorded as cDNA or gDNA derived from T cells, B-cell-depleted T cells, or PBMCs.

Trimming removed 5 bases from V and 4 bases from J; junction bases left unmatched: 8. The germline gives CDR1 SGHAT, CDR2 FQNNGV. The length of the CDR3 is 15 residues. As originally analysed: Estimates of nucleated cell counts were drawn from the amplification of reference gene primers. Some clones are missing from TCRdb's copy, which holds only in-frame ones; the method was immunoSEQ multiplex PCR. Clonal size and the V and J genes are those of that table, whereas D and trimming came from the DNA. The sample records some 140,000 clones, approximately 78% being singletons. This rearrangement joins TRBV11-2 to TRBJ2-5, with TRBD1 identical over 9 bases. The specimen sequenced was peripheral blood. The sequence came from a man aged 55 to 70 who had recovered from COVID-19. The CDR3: CASSPTGTGLETQYF. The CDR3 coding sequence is TGTGCCAGCAGCCCCACCGGGACAGGGTTAGAGACCCAGTACTTC.